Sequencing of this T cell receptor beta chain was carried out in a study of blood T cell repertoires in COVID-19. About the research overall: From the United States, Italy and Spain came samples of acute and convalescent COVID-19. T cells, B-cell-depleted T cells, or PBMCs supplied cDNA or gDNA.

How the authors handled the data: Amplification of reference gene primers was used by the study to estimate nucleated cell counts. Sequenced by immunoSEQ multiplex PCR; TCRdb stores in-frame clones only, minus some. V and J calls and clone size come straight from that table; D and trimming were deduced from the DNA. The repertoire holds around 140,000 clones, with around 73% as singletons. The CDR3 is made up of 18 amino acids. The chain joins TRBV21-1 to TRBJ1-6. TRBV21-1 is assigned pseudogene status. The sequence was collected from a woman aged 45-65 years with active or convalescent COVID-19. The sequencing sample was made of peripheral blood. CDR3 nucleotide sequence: TGTGCCAGCAGCCCGAAACAAGAGGCAGACTCCTATAATTCACCCCTCCACTTT. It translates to CASSPKQEADSYNSPLHF.